This T cell receptor (beta chain) stems from a study of blood T cell repertoires in COVID-19. Method: immunoSEQ multiplex PCR; TCRdb's copy keeps in-frame clones and lacks some. This table has 60,000 or so clones, around 83% appearing once. The V end lost 7 bases, the J end lost 8 bases, and 14 bases lay between the germline ends. CDR1 and CDR2 from the germline V gene are DFQATT and SNEGSKA (reference sequence). This CDR3 has 11 residues. The specimen sequenced was peripheral blood. This receptor was obtained from a woman older than 75 with acute or convalescent COVID-19. The chain joins TRBV20-1 to TRBJ1-2, with D maybe TRBD1 (6 bases). The CDR3 nucleotides read TGCAGTGATAACACAGGGTTCGGCTACACCTTC. Translation: CSDNTGFGYTF.